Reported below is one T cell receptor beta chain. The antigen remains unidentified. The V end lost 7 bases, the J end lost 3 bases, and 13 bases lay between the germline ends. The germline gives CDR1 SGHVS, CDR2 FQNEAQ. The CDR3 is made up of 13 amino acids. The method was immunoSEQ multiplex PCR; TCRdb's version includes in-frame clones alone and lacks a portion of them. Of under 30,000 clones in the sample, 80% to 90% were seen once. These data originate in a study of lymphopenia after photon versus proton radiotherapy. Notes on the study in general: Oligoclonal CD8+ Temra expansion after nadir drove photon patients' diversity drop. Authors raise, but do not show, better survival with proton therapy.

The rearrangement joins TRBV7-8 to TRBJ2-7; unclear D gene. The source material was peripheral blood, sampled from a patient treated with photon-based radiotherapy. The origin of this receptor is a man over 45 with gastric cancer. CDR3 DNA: TGTGCCAGCACCTCCCGGAATCGCTACGAGCAGTACTTC. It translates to CASTSRNRYEQYF.